The source of this T cell receptor (beta chain) is a study of blood T cell repertoires in COVID-19 (dated by TCRdb to 2020 to 2021). Turning to the overall study: The collaborator samples originated in the United States, Italy and Spain and spanned the acute and convalescent phases of COVID-19. The prospective study material was composed of cDNA or gDNA derived from T cells, B-cell-depleted T cells, or PBMCs. Subjects who had been exposed to COVID-19, were actively infected with it, or had recovered from it provided the deeply sampled blood TCRbeta repertoires that made up the dataset. The repertoires were released in a freely available public database meant as a resource for research on the immune response to SARS-CoV-2. The samples were drawn from two sources: the first 160 participants of the ongoing ImmuneRACE study, and 1,254 subjects contributed by 6 global collaborators. A de-identified subject ID, COVID-19 status, age in years and sex were almost always included in the sample metadata. Where HLA class I and class II types were available, the types were taken from metadata supplied by the sample provider, not from assay-based typing.

Whole blood was collected in K2EDTA tubes by collaborating institutions according to the institutions' own protocols. Collaborator samples were shipped for TCRbeta analysis as frozen whole blood, isolated PBMCs, or DNA extracted from either sample type. The CDR3, cysteine through phenylalanine, is 14 amino acids long. CDR3 DNA only is kept here, 42 bases in frame from base 1. The CDR1 and CDR2 encoded by the germline V gene (reference sequence) are LGHDT and YNNKEL. V and J are truncated by 6 bases and 7 bases respectively, leaving an intervening sequence of 15 bases. Note on this clone: Its antigen is currently not known. It has no much larger one-base neighbor in the sample; base qualities were not kept.

The immunoSEQ Assay, a bias-controlled multiplex PCR, was used to amplify TCRbeta CDR3 regions from genomic DNA. The authors processed their data as follows. The number of nucleated cells in each sample was estimated by amplification of reference gene primers within the assay. To quantify the absolute abundance of each unique TCRbeta CDR3 rearrangement, sequence reads were collapsed and filtered. For each sample, productive Simpson clonality was calculated as the square root of Simpson's diversity index across productive rearrangements. TCRdb provides this immuneACCESS table in a form limited to in-frame rearrangements. Some clones are lacking; in checked studies, under half of them reflect an unresolved V gene, and why the rest are absent is not known. The DNA was the basis for D and trimming; V, J and clone size are from that table. The sample has roughly 230,000 clones on record, approximately 84% of them singletons. Approximately 0.89% of the sample is held by the ten biggest clonotypes.

What the work shows at the level of the full study, not this receptor alone: The quantity of clinical and demographic metadata differed by source and by participant and was supplied without curation.

Sequenced material: peripheral blood. This receptor was taken from a man aged 40-55 years with acute or convalescent COVID-19. Here the chain combines TRBV3-1 (or the pseudogene TRBV3-2) and TRBJ2-2, and TRBD2 may be the D gene, going by 6 matching bases. The CDR3 region has the sequence CASRMRLVGGELFF. The nucleotide sequence is TGTGCCAGCAGAATGAGACTAGTTGGCGGGGAGCTGTTTTTT.